Below are 14 T cell receptor beta chains sequenced from a single sample in a study of blood T cells in healthy people across ages. Sample-barcoded 5' priming and a J-beta primer mix drove a second PCR of about 6 to 11 cycles. TCRdb reprocessed the 5' RACE reads via MiXCR and lists one record per CDR3 protein. Of about 570,000 distinct CDR3 sequences listed, 25% to 30% were seen once; the top ten hold approximately 18%. Sequencing was performed on blood. The receptors here all came from a woman in her 70s in good health.

This clonotype showed up many times. The chain joins TRBV29-1 to TRBJ2-2; D is tentatively TRBD1 or TRBD2 (5 bases each). The CDR3 runs 11 residues. V gave up 4 bases and J gave up 6 bases, with 6 bases separating them. In germline, CDR1 is SQVTM, CDR2 ANQGSEA. CDR3 DNA: TGCAGCGTTGGGGGGTCCGGGGAGCTGTTTTTT. It yields the protein CSVGGSGELFF.

This clonotype was seen only a few times. This chain links TRBV7-2 with TRBJ2-7; unclear D gene. V lost 1 base and J 0 bases, leaving 7 bases between the germline ends. Germline values: CDR1 SGHTA, CDR2 FQGNSA. CDR3 length: 14 amino acids. This CDR3 reads CASSLDNGSYEQYF. For the CDR3, the DNA is TGTGCCAGCAGCTTAGATAACGGCTCCTACGAGCAGTACTTC.

A few counts support this clonotype. The chain links TRBV29-1 to TRBJ1-2; no definite D call. Germline loops: CDR1 SQVTM, CDR2 ANQGSEA. V gave up 4 bases and J gave up 2 bases, with 11 bases separating them. CDR3 length: 13 amino acids. The CDR3 sequence is CSVVVDSNYGYTF. In DNA, the CDR3 is TGCAGCGTTGTGGTCGATTCGAACTATGGCTACACCTTC.

The genes are TRBV7-3 and TRBJ1-2, with 11 bases matching TRBD1. Germline CDR1 reads SGHTA; CDR2 reads FQGTGA. The CDR3 runs to 15 residues. V shed 5 bases and J 5 bases; nucleotides not matched to a gene: 7. CDR3 bases: TGTGCCAGCAGCCCAGGGACAGGGGGAGGTTATGGCTACACCTTC. Protein product: CASSPGTGGGYGYTF.

This clonotype showed up just once. V gene TRBV5-5 combines with J gene TRBJ1-1, with D unclear. The germline V and J ends were trimmed by 7 bases and 3 bases, with 13 bases remaining between them. CDR1 and CDR2 (germline): SGHKS, YYEKEE (reference sequence). This CDR3 region has 13 residues. CDR3 sequence: CASSVLLYTEAFF. CDR3 nucleotide sequence: TGTGCCAGCTCCGTTCTCCTCTACACTGAAGCTTTCTTT.

This clonotype was seen at least ten times. J is TRBJ2-5 and V is TRBV5-4, with 8 bases identical to TRBD1. Germline-derived CDR1 and CDR2 are SGHNT and YYREEE (reference sequence). This CDR3 contains 14 residues. The ends lost 3 bases at V and 2 bases at J; junction bases unmatched: 3. The CDR3 region is CASSSRDRQETQYF. DNA for the CDR3: TGTGCCAGCAGCTCCCGGGACAGGCAAGAGACCCAGTACTTC.

The V call is TRBV20-1, the J call TRBJ2-5, with D possibly being TRBD1 (5 bases). V lost 5 bases to trimming and J lost 5 bases, with 15 bases between them. Germline CDR1 and CDR2: DFQATT and SNEGSKA (reference sequence). The CDR3 length is 13 residues. The CDR3 sequence is CSAPSQGYETQYF. Here the CDR3 DNA reads TGCAGTGCTCCCAGCCAGGGTTATGAGACCCAGTACTTC.

This clonotype was observed a handful of times. The genes are TRBV5-1 and TRBJ2-1, with D uncertain. The CDR3 extends over 15 amino acids. The V gene's germline CDR1 is SGHRS and CDR2 YFSETQ. The V end lost 1 base, the J end lost 7 bases, and 15 bases lay between the germline ends. The CDR3 here is CASSLLHQRGNEQFF. CDR3 bases: TGCGCCAGCAGCTTGTTGCACCAACGTGGAAATGAGCAGTTCTTC.

This clonotype was counted between two and nine times. One end of the junction varies from germline; a read error may be responsible. CDR3 nucleotide sequence: TGTGCCAGCAGTTCCCTTACCCGGGGGCCCACCCAAGAGGCCCAGTACTTC. It yields the protein CASSSLTRGPTQEAQYF. The chain employs TRBV12-3 or TRBV12-4 and TRBJ2-5; the D call may be TRBD1 or TRBD2 (6 bases each). CDR3 length: 17 amino acids.

The sample holds a few counts of this clonotype. This chain uses TRBV7-9 with TRBJ2-7; 7 bases fit TRBD2. The CDR3 is 15 amino acids. V dropped 5 bases and J dropped 0; count of bases not matched to a gene: 7. Looked up from germline, CDR1 is SEHNR and CDR2 is FQNEAQ (reference sequence). CDR3 in DNA: TGTGCCAGCAGCCCTAGTGGGGGGGACTCCTACGAGCAGTACTTC. Amino acids: CASSPSGGDSYEQYF.

This chain joins TRBV2 and TRBJ1-2, with TRBD1 identical over 9 bases. The CDR3 extends over 16 amino acids. The germline gives CDR1 SNHLY, CDR2 FYNNEI. J was trimmed by 8 bases and V by 3 bases; bases with no gene match: 13. DNA of the CDR3: TGTGCCAGCAGTGATGTTTCGGGACAGGGACAAAGAGGCTACACCTTC. Its translation: CASSDVSGQGQRGYTF.

V is TRBV20-1 and J is TRBJ1-2; perhaps TRBD1 as D (6 bases). Trimming took 0 bases from V and 2 from J, leaving 13 bases between them. This CDR3 comprises 15 residues. Germline CDR1 and CDR2: DFQATT and SNEGSKA (reference sequence). This CDR3 reads CSARDGRGPNYGYTF. CDR3 nucleotides: TGCAGTGCTAGAGACGGTCGGGGGCCGAACTATGGCTACACCTTC.

The rearrangement uses TRBV7-2 and TRBJ2-5; tentatively, D is TRBD2 (6 bases). Trimming took off 2 bases at V and 5 bases at J, with 15 bases between the two ends. CDR1 is SGHTA, CDR2 FQGNSA, per germline. The CDR3 totals 15 residues. The CDR3 sequence: CASSLSSGHGETQYF. The CDR3 DNA follows: TGTGCCAGCAGCTTAAGTAGCGGTCACGGGGAGACCCAGTACTTC. The entire variable domain, with the rest obtained from reference TRBV7-2 and TRBJ2-5, is as follows: GAGVSQSPSNKVTEKGKDVELRCDPISGHTALYWYRQSLGQGLEFLIYFQGNSAPDKSGLPSDRFSAERTGGSVSTLTIQRTQQEDSAVYLCASSLSSGHGETQYFGPGTRLLVL.

This clonotype was observed a handful of times. Without the conserved terminal phenylalanine or tryptophan, this CDR3 likely stems from a read error. The V call is TRBV6-5, the J call TRBJ2-7, with D tentatively TRBD1 (6 bases). The V end was cut by 0 bases, the J end by 4 bases, with 13 bases between. Germline assignment: CDR1 MNHEY and CDR2 SVGAGI. This CDR3 is 15 amino acids long. For the CDR3, the DNA is TGTGCCAGCAGTTACTCGACCAGGGGTAGTTACGAGCAGTACCTC. Residues: CASSYSTRGSYEQYL.